This entry is about one T cell receptor beta chain. Its target is unknown. The sample is drawn from a study of OX40 agonist ivuxolimab in advanced cancers. Study as a whole: Every 2 weeks, patients received ivuxolimab intravenously, dosed at 0.01 to 10 mg/kg.

V shed 5 bases, J shed 2 bases, and the junction held 6 bases outside the gene matches. CDR1 and CDR2 (germline): MGHRA, YSYEKL. This CDR3 contains 14 residues. This table comes from immunoSEQ multiplex PCR, and its TCRdb copy is limited to in-frame clones, with some not included. The profile shows around 64,000 clones, about 91% of them singletons. Whole-study findings and limits: Among expanded peripheral T cells, antigen specificity went undetermined. On average, CD8+ T cells had more expanded clones than CD4+. Also showing low normalized T-cell clonal expansion were some of the nonresponders.

The chain is built from TRBV4-1 and TRBJ2-7; 7 positions agree with TRBD2. This specimen was CD4+ or CD8+ T cells sorted from blood, taken in a trial of the OX40 agonist ivuxolimab. The TCR originated in an adult with an advanced solid tumor such as melanoma, head and neck, liver or kidney cancer. CDR3 nucleotide sequence: TGCGCCAGCAGCGAAGCGGGATCGGCCTACGAGCAGTACTTC. Translated, it gives CASSEAGSAYEQYF.